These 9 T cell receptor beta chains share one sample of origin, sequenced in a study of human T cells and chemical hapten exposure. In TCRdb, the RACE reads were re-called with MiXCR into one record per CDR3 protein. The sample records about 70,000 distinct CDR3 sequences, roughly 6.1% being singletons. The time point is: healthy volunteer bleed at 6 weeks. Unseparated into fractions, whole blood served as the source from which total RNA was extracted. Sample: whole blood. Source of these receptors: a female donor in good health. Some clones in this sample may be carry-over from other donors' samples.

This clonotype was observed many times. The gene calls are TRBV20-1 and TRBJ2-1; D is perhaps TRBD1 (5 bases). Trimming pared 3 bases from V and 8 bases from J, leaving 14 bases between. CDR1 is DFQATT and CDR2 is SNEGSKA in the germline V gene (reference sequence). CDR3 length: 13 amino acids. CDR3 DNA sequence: TGCAGTGCTAGCGAGCAGGGAATCGATGAGCAGTTCTTC. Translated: CSASEQGIDEQFF.

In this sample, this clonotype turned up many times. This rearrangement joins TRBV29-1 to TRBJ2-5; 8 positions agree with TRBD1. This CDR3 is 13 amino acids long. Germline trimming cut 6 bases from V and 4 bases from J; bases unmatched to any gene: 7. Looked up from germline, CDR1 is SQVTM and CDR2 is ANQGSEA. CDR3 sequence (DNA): TGCAGCGTGGCAGGGGGCATTGGAGAGACCCAGTACTTC. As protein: CSVAGGIGETQYF.

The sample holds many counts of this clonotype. The CDR3 nucleotides read TGTGCCAGCACCCACGGAGGGGAGTACAATGAGCAGTTCTTC. It is translated as CASTHGGEYNEQFF. The V gene is TRBV6-2 or TRBV6-3, the J gene TRBJ2-1, with a weak D call TRBD2 (6 bases). Trimming cost V 7 bases and J 4 bases, with 14 bases left between them. The CDR3 sequence is 14 residues long. Per the germline V gene, CDR1 is MNHEY and CDR2 is SVGEGT.

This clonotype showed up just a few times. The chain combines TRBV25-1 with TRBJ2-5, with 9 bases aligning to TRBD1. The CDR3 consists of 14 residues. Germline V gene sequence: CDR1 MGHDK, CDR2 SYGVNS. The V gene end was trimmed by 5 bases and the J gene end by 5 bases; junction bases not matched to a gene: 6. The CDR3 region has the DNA TGTGCCAGCAGTTTGGGCGGGACAGGGGAGACCCAGTACTTC. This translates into CASSLGGTGETQYF.

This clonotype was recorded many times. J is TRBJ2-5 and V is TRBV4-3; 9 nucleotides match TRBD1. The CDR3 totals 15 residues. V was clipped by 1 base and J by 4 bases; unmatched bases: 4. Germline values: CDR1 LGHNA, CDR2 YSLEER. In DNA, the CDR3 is TGCGCCAGCAGCCAAGGAGGGACAGGGACAGAGACCCAGTACTTC. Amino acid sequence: CASSQGGTGTETQYF.

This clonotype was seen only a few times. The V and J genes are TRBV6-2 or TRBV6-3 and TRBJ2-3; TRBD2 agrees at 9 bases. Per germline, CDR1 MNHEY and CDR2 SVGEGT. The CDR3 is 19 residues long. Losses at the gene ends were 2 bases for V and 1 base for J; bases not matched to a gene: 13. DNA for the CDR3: TGTGCCAGCAGTTACATCGCGGCGGGAGGGCAGGTTGGCACAGATACGCAGTATTTT. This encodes CASSYIAAGGQVGTDTQYF.

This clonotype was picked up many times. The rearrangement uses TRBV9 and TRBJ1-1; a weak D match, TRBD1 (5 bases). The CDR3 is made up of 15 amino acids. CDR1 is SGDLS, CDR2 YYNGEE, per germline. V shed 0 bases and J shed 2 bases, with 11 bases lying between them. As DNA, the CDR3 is TGTGCCAGCAGCGTAGCGGGGACGCAAAACACTGAAGCTTTCTTT. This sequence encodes CASSVAGTQNTEAFF.

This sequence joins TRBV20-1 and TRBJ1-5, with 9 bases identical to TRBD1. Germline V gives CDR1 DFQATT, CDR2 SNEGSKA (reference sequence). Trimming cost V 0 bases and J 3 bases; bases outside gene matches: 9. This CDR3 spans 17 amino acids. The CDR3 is CSARDLDRGLNNQPQHF. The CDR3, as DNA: TGCAGTGCTAGAGATCTGGACAGGGGCCTTAACAATCAGCCCCAGCATTTT.

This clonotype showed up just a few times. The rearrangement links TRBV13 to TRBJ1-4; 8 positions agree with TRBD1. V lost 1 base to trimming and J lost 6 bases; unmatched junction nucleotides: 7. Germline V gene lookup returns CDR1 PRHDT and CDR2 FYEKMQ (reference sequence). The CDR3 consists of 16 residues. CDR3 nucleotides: TGTGCCAGCAGCTTAGTGCGGCCAGGGGGCGATGAAAAACTGTTTTTT. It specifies CASSLVRPGGDEKLFF.